This T cell receptor beta chain was recorded in a study of T cells in Graves' hyperthyroidism and ophthalmopathy. This CDR3 is built from 14 residues. V shed 6 bases, J shed 8 bases, and the junction held 6 bases outside the gene matches. Germline V lookup: CDR1 SNHLY, CDR2 FYNNEI. This clonotype was found a few times. Authors of the study amplified TCR beta CDR3 regions from RNA transcripts. TCR CDR3 regions were first amplified by RT-PCR with HTBI primers. In TCRdb, the multiplex PCR reads were re-called with MiXCR into one record per CDR3 protein. In the table there are approximately 370,000 distinct CDR3 sequences, 14% to 15% of which are singletons.

The source of this sequence is a woman in her twenties or thirties with Graves' hyperthyroidism. The sequencing sample was made of blood. The rearrangement uses TRBV2 and TRBJ1-4; 10 bases line up with TRBD1. CDR3 coding DNA: TGTGCCAGCAGCGGACAGGGGGGACGGGAAAAACTGTTTTTT. Translation: CASSGQGGREKLFF.